Listed here are 2 T cell receptor beta chains from one sample, sequenced in a study of CD8+ T cells in alopecia areata. The treatment: oral pan-JAK inhibitor, 5-10 mg twice daily. RNA extraction and reverse transcription yielded cDNA as sequencing template. This table comes from immunoSEQ multiplex PCR, and its TCRdb copy is limited to in-frame clones, with some not included. Here the sample spans 100,000 to 150,000 clones, roughly 58% being singletons. The source material was CD8+ T cells sorted from blood, sampled at week 4, from a patient treated with tofacitinib. All receptors derive from a human donor with alopecia areata.

V is TRBV7-2 and J is TRBJ2-5; 7 nucleotides agree with TRBD2. This CDR3 region has 16 residues. V was clipped by 0 bases and J by 4 bases; unmatched bases: 8. Germline CDR1 and CDR2: SGHTA and FQGNSA. The CDR3 is CASSLAPDLAGETQYF. CDR3 DNA: TGTGCCAGCAGCTTAGCGCCTGACTTAGCGGGAGAGACCCAGTACTTC.

This clone was observed a handful of times. Different DNA sequences within this sample yield the same CDR3. This chain joins TRBV27 and TRBJ1-2, with 9 nucleotides matching TRBD1. The V gene's germline CDR1 is MNHEY and CDR2 SMNVEV (reference sequence). V trimming: 3 bases; J trimming: 5 bases; junction bases outside the gene matches: 4. CDR3 size: 14 residues. The CDR3 loop reads CASSLGGQGYGYTF. The CDR3 DNA is TGTGCCAGCAGTTTGGGGGGACAGGGATATGGCTACACCTTC.